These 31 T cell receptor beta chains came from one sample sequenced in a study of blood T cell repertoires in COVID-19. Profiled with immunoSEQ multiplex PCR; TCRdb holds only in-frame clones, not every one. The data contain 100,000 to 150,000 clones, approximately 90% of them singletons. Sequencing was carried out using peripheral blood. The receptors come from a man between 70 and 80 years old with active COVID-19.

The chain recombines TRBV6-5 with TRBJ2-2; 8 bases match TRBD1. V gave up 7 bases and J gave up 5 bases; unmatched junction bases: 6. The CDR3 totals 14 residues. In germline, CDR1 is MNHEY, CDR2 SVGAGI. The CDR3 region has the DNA TGTGCCAGCACTCAAACAGGGGGAACCGGGGAGCTGTTTTTT. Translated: CASTQTGGTGELFF.

CDR3 bases: TGTGCCAGCAGCTTAGTATGGGGAGTACAAGAGACCCAGTACTTC. It translates to CASSLVWGVQETQYF. V usage is TRBV7-9 and J usage is TRBJ2-5; D might be TRBD2 (5 bases). This CDR3 has 15 residues. V shed 1 base and J shed 2 bases, with 11 bases lying between them. CDR1 is SEHNR, CDR2 FQNEAQ, per germline (reference sequence).

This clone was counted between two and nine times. Here the CDR3 reads CASSPTKPGPYEQYF. The DNA for the CDR3 is TGTGCCAGCAGCCCAACCAAACCAGGGCCCTACGAGCAGTACTTC. The V and J genes are TRBV28 and TRBJ2-7, with a tentative D call TRBD1 (5 bases). V was shortened by 6 bases and J by 2 bases, with 17 bases between the two germline ends. The CDR3 loop spans 15 amino acids. Germline-derived CDR1 and CDR2 are MDHEN and SYDVKM.

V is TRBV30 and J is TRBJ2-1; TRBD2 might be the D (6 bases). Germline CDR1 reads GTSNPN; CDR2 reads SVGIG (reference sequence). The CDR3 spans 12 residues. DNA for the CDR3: TGTGCTTCATCGGGAGTCTCGGATGAGCAGTTCTTC. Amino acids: CASSGVSDEQFF.

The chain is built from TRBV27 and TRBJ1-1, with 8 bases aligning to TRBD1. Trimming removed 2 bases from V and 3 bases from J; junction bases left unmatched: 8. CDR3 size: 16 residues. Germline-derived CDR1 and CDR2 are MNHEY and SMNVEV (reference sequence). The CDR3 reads CASSLRGRGLDTEAFF. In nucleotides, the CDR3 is TGTGCCAGCAGTTTACGCGGCAGGGGGCTCGACACTGAAGCTTTCTTT.

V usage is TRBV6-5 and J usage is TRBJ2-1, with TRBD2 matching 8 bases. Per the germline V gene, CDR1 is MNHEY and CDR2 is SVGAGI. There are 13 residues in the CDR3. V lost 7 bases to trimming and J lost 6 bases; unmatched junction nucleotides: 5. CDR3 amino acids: CASTTAGGNEQFF. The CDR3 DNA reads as TGTGCCAGCACGACGGCGGGAGGCAATGAGCAGTTCTTC.

The CDR3 loop is CASSPGQGKYEKLFF. The CDR3, as DNA: TGCGCCAGCAGCCCCGGACAGGGAAAATATGAAAAACTGTTTTTT. This chain joins TRBV5-1 and TRBJ1-4, with TRBD1 matching over 8 bases. The V segment lost 4 bases and the J segment 6 bases; nucleotides outside the gene matches: 8. The germline V gene encodes CDR1 SGHRS and CDR2 YFSETQ. The CDR3 runs 15 residues.

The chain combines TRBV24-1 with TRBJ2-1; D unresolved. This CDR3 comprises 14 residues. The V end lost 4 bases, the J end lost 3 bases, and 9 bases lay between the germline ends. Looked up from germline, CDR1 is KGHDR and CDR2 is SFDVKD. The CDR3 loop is CATSEDWRYNEQFF. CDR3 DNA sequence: TGTGCCACCAGTGAAGACTGGCGCTACAATGAGCAGTTCTTC.

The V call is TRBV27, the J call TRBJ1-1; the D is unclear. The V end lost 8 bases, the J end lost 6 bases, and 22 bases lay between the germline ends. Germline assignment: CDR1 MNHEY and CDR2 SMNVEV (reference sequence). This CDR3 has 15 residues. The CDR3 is CASRGTRVPSSEAFF. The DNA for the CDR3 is TGTGCCAGCCGAGGTACGAGGGTCCCAAGCTCTGAAGCTTTCTTT.

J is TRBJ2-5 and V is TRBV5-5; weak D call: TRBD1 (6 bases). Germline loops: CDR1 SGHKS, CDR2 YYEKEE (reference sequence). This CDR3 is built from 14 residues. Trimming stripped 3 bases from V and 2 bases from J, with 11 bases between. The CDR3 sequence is CASSYMGQQETQYF. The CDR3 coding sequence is TGTGCCAGCAGCTATATGGGACAACAAGAGACCCAGTACTTC.

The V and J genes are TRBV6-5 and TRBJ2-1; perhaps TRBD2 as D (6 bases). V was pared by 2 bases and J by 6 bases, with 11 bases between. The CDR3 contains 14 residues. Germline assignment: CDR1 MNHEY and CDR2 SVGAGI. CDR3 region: CASSYAVGGNEQFF. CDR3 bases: TGTGCCAGCAGTTACGCGGTGGGAGGCAATGAGCAGTTCTTC.

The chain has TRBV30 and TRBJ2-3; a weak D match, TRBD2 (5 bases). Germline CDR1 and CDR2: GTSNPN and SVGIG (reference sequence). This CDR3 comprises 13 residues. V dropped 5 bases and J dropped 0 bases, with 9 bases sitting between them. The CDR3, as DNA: TGTGCCTGGTCGGGGATTAGCACAGATACGCAGTATTTT. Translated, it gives CAWSGISTDTQYF.

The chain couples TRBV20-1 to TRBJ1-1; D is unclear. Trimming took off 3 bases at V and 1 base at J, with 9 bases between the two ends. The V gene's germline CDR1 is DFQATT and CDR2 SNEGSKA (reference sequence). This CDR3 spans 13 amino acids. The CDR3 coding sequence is TGCAGTGCTAGTAGGGAGTGGAACACTGAAGCTTTCTTT. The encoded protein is CSASREWNTEAFF.

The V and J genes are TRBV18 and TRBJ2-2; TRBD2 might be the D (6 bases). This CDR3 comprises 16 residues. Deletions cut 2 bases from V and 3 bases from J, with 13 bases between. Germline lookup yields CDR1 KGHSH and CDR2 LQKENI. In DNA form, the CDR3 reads TGTGCCAGCTCACCATCGGGGGATACGTACACCGGGGAGCTGTTTTTT. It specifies CASSPSGDTYTGELFF.

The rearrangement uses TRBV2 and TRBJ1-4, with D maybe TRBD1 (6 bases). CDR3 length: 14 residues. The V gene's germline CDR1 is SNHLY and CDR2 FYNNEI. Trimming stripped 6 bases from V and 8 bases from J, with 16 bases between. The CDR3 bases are TGTGCCAGCAGGGTAACAGGGAAAGGAGAAAAACTGTTTTTT. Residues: CASRVTGKGEKLFF. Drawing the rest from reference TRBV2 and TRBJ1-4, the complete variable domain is EPEVTQTPSHQVTQMGQEVILRCVPISNHLYFYWYRQILGQKVEFLVSFYNNEISEKSEIFDDQFSVERPDGSNFTLKIRSTKLEDSAMYFCASRVTGKGEKLFFGSGTQLSVL.

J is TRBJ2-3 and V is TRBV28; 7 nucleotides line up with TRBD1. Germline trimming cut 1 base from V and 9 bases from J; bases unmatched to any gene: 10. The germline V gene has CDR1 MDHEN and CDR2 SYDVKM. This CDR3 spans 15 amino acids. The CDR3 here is CASSLSHLGQLTQYF. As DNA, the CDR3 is TGTGCCAGCAGTTTATCCCACCTGGGACAGCTCACGCAGTATTTT.

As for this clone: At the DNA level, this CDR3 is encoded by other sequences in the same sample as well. CDR3 DNA sequence: TGTGCCAGCAGCTTCGGACAGGGAAACTATGGCTACACCTTC. Translating gives CASSFGQGNYGYTF. The V gene is TRBV7-2, the J gene TRBJ1-2; 8 bases are shared with TRBD1. Germline-derived CDR1 and CDR2 are SGHTA and FQGNSA. The length of the CDR3 is 14 residues. V was clipped by 3 bases and J by 2 bases; unmatched bases: 2.

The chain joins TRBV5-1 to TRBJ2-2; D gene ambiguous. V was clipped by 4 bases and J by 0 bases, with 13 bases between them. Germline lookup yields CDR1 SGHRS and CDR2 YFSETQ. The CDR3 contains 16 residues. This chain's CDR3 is CASSPQLSSNTGELFF. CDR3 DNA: TGCGCCAGCAGCCCCCAACTCTCCTCGAACACCGGGGAGCTGTTTTTT.

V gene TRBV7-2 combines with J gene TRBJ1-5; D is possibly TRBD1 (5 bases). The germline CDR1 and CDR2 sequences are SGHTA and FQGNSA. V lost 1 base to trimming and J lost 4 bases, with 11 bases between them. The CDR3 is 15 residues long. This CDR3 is CASSLDSGGNQPQHF. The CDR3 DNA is TGTGCCAGCAGCTTAGACTCCGGGGGAAATCAGCCCCAGCATTTT.

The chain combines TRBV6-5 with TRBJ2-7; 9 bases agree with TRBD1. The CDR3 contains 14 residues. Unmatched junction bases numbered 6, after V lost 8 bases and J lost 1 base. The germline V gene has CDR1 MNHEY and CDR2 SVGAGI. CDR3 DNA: TGTGCCAGCGCCTCGACAGGGGGGTCCTACGAGCAGTACTTC. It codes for CASASTGGSYEQYF.

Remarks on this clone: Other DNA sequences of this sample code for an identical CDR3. The CDR3 here is CASSLTGAGANVLTF. The CDR3 DNA follows: TGTGCCAGCAGTTTAACAGGGGCTGGGGCCAACGTCCTGACTTTC. The J gene is TRBJ2-6, the V gene TRBV28; 7 nucleotides agree with TRBD1. The CDR3 covers 15 residues. With V trimmed by 2 bases and J by 2 bases, 0 bases remained unmatched. CDR1 and CDR2 (germline): MDHEN, SYDVKM.

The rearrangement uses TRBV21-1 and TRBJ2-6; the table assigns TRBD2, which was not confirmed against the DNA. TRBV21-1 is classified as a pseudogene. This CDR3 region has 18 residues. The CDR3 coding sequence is TGTGCCAGCCCCCCTCAGGTAGCGGGAATGGATGGGGCCAACGTCCTGACTTTC. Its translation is CASPPQVAGMDGANVLTF.

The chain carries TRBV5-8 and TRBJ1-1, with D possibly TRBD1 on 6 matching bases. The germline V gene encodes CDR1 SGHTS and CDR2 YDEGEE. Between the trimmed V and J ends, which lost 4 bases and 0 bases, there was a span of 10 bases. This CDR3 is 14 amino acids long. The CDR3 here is CASSRDRLNTEAFF. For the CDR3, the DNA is TGTGCCAGCAGCCGAGACAGGTTGAACACTGAAGCTTTCTTT.

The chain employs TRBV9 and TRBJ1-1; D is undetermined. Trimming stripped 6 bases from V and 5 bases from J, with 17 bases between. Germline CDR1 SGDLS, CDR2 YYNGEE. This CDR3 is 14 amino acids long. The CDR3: CASNQHPAGTEAFF. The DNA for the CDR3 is TGTGCCAGCAACCAACACCCCGCGGGGACTGAAGCTTTCTTT.

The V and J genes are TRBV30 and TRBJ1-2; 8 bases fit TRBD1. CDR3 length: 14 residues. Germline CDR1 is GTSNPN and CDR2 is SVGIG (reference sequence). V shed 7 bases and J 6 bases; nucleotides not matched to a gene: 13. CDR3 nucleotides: TGTGCCTTTACGATCTGGACAGGGACGAATGGCTACACCTTC. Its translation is CAFTIWTGTNGYTF.

The CDR3 protein is CASSPSTATNEKLFF. In DNA, the CDR3 is TGTGCCAGCTCACCGTCGACAGCAACTAATGAAAAACTGTTTTTT. The chain links TRBV18 to TRBJ1-4, with a tentative D call TRBD1 (5 bases). The ends were cut back, 3 bases at V and 0 bases at J, with 8 bases in the middle. The CDR3 sequence is 15 residues long. Germline V CDR1 and CDR2: KGHSH, LQKENI.

This CDR3 reads CATSVAGAETQYF. In nucleotides, the CDR3 is TGTGCCACCTCTGTAGCGGGGGCGGAGACCCAGTACTTC. This sequence joins TRBV24-1 and TRBJ2-5, with 9 bases that match TRBD2. This CDR3 contains 13 residues. V lost 9 bases, J lost 5 bases, and 6 bases stayed unmatched. Germline-derived CDR1 and CDR2 are KGHDR and SFDVKD.

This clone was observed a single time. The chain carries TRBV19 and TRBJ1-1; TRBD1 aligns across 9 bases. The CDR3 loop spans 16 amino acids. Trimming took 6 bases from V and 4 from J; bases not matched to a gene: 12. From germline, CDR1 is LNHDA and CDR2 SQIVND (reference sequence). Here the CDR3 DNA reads TGTGCCAGTAGACCCCTGACAGGGGGTAGGGTCACTGAAGCTTTCTTT. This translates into CASRPLTGGRVTEAFF.

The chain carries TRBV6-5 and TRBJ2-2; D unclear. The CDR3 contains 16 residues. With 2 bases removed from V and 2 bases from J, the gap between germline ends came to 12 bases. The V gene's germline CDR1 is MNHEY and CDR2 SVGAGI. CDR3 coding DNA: TGTGCCAGCAGTTACAGAGAGCGCCTCAACACCGGGGAGCTGTTTTTT. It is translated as CASSYRERLNTGELFF.

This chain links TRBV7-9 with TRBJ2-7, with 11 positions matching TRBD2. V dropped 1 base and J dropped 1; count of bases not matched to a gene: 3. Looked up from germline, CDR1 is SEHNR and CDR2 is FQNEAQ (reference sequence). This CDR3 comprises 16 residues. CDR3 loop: CASSLGGLAVSYEQYF. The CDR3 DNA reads TGTGCCAGCAGCTTAGGGGGACTAGCGGTTTCCTACGAGCAGTACTTC.

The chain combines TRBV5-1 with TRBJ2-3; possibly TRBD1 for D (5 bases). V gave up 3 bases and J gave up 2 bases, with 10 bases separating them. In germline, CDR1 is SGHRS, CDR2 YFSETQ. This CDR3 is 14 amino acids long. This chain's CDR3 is CASSSQGSTDTQYF. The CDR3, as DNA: TGCGCCAGCAGCTCCCAGGGATCCACAGATACGCAGTATTTT.